These T cell receptor beta chains were read from a single sample in a study of cytomegalovirus exposure and HLA in healthy donors. TCRdb's copy holds only in-frame clones and misses some; the assay was immunoSEQ multiplex PCR. Among approximately 190,000 clones listed, less than 90% were seen once. The specimen sequenced was PBMCs. These receptors were collected from a boy aged 10-17 years in good health and CMV-seronegative. The CDR3 runs from the conserved cysteine through the conserved F or W. The D gene is left open where the match is weak. Not all rows give a size; the values are once, few, many and, for expanded clones, a class.

D,size,V,J,DNA,CDR3
TRBD2,.,TRBV2,TRBJ2-2,TGTGCCAGCAGTACAAGACTAGCGGCAAACACCGGGGAGCTGTTTTTT,CASSTRLAANTGELFF
.,.,TRBV9,TRBJ1-3,TGTGCCAGCAGCGTAGACAGCTCTGGAAACACCATATATTTT,CASSVDSSGNTIYF
.,.,TRBV10-3,TRBJ2-1,TGTGCCATCAGGGCGCCGGATACTAACGGGGATGAGCAGTTCTTC,CAIRAPDTNGDEQFF
.,.,TRBV5-4,TRBJ1-1,TGTGCCAGCAGCTTGTCGGGGGGTAGGACTGAAGCTTTCTTT,CASSLSGGRTEAFF
TRBD1,.,TRBV5-4,TRBJ1-2,TGTGCCAGCAGCTTGGAATCCAGGGGGTCTTTACACTATGGCTACACCTTC,CASSLESRGSLHYGYTF
.,once,TRBV5-1,TRBJ1-1,TGCGCCAGCAGCTTGGATCCACTTCCGAACACTGAAGCTTTCTTT,CASSLDPLPNTEAFF
.,.,TRBV7-2,TRBJ1-5,TGTGCCAGCAGCCCGGAGCCGGAGGGCAATCAGCCCCAGCATTTT,CASSPEPEGNQPQHF
.,once,TRBV9,TRBJ2-1,TGTGCCAGCAGCGTAGGGACTACCCTCCACAATGAGCAGTTCTTC,CASSVGTTLHNEQFF
.,.,TRBV10-3,TRBJ2-7,TGTGCCATCAGTGAGTCGGGCGGAACGGGGGAGCAGTACTTC,CAISESGGTGEQYF
.,.,TRBV27,TRBJ1-3,TGTGCCAGCGCGCTCAGGGGAACTGGAAACACCATATATTTT,CASALRGTGNTIYF
.,few,TRBV4-3,TRBJ1-4,TGCGCCAGCAGCCAAGATGATGCGCCGGGTGAAAAACTGTTTTTT,CASSQDDAPGEKLFF
TRBD1,.,TRBV30,TRBJ1-2,TGTGCCTGGAGTGGGGGACAGGCTAACTATGGCTACACCTTC,CAWSGGQANYGYTF
TRBD1,once,TRBV28,TRBJ2-1,TGTGCCAGCAGTTTGCGGGACAGGGACACAGGTGAGCAGTTCTTC,CASSLRDRDTGEQFF
TRBD2,.,TRBV6-5,TRBJ2-1,TGTGCCAGCAGGATTAGCGGGGGAGGAAATGAGCAGTTCTTC,CASRISGGGNEQFF
TRBD1,.,TRBV7-3,TRBJ2-7,TGTGCCAGCAGCTCCCAAGGGACAGGGGACGAGCAGTACTTC,CASSSQGTGDEQYF
TRBD2,few,TRBV6-5,TRBJ2-2,TGTGCCAGCAGCCACAGCGGGATTAACACCGGGGAGCTGTTTTTT,CASSHSGINTGELFF
TRBD2,once,TRBV5-4,TRBJ2-6,TGTGCCAGCCATATCCCGGGGAGGGCCCCTGGGGCCAACGTCCTGACTTTC,CASHIPGRAPGANVLTF
.,.,TRBV6-5,TRBJ1-1,TGTGCCAGCAGTTACCAGGTAACTACTGAAGCTTTCTTT,CASSYQVTTEAFF
TRBD2,.,TRBV6-5,TRBJ2-1,TGTGCCAGCAGCCTAGGACTAGCGGAGGGGAATGAGCAGTTCTTC,CASSLGLAEGNEQFF
.,.,TRBV11-3,TRBJ2-3,TGTGCCAGCAGCTTAGGTCAGGGGACAGATACGCAGTATTTT,CASSLGQGTDTQYF
.,.,TRBV12-5,TRBJ2-5,TGTGCTAGTGGCCTAGAAGAGACCCAGTACTTC,CASGLEETQYF